The clone carrying this T cell receptor beta chain was observed once. Its antigen is as yet unknown. Stated time point: baseline, week 1 (first vaccination visit). Treatment reported: pre-vaccination baseline after standard-of-care therapy. The study enrolled donors with new WHO grade 3 or 4 IDH1-mutant, ATRX-lost astrocytomas. This sample stems from a study of a mutant IDH1 vaccine in newly diagnosed glioma. Overall study context: Averaging around 40 years of age, treated patients were around 60% male and approximately 38% female. Previous care, which was radiotherapy, temozolomide, or both, most often involved both.

The germline V and J ends were trimmed by 1 base and 2 bases, with 6 bases remaining between them. Germline V CDR1 and CDR2: GTSNPN, SVGIG (reference sequence). The CDR3 extends over 12 amino acids. The study, taken as a whole, reports: There were vaccine-induced immune responses in roughly 92% of the patients.

Repertoires were generated with immunoSEQ multiplex PCR, while TCRdb's copy carries only in-frame clones and drops some. The table has 90,000 to 100,000 clones, around 90% seen once; the top ten hold roughly 0.54%. The clonotype comes from a woman in her fifties or sixties with glioma. The chain combines TRBV30 with TRBJ2-7; D gene uncertain. Sequencing was performed on PBMCs, taken from a glioma patient treated with radiotherapy, temozolomide or both. This CDR3 reads CAWSGRPYEQYF. The DNA of the CDR3 is TGTGCCTGGAGTGGTAGGCCCTACGAGCAGTACTTC.